One and the same sample provided the 16 T cell receptor beta chains below, sequenced in a study of graft-versus-host responses after intestinal transplantation. The protocol was immunoSEQ multiplex PCR, while the TCRdb copy is restricted to in-frame clones and leaves out a portion. The table lists 9,500 to 11,000 clones, 92% of them singletons. Sample: PBMCs, taken approximately 42 days after intestinal transplantation. All receptors derive from a human patient who received an intestinal transplant, so some T cells may come from the graft donor.

This chain connects TRBV4-1 to TRBJ1-5; no clear D gene. The CDR3 is 15 residues long. Germline values: CDR1 MGHRA, CDR2 YSYEKL. Trimming took 2 bases from V and 6 from J, leaving 14 bases between them. CDR3 nucleotides: TGCGCCAGCAGCCAAATCGGGGATGCGGGTCAGCCCCAGCATTTT. It encodes CASSQIGDAGQPQHF.

The chain has TRBV2 and TRBJ2-3, with 12 nucleotides matching TRBD2. This CDR3 contains 17 residues. Trimming at V came to 4 bases and at J to 2 bases, leaving 7 bases not matched to a gene. Germline values: CDR1 SNHLY, CDR2 FYNNEI. The CDR3 spells CASSVRLAGEITDTQYF. The CDR3 DNA is TGTGCCAGCAGTGTGCGACTAGCGGGGGAAATCACAGATACGCAGTATTTT.

This clone was counted a single time. J is TRBJ2-7 and V is TRBV7-9; TRBD1 is a possible D gene (6 bases). Trimming left V 5 bases short and J 5 bases short, with 10 bases between. The germline gives CDR1 SEHNR, CDR2 FQNEAQ (reference sequence). This CDR3 has 12 amino acids. CDR3 DNA sequence: TGTGCCAGCAGCCCACACAGGGACGAGCAGTACTTC. Translating gives CASSPHRDEQYF.

CDR3 bases: TGTGCCAGCAGCTTAGTAGGTCTGGAGGGGGTTAACTATGGCTACACCTTC. Translation gives CASSLVGLEGVNYGYTF. V gene TRBV7-9 combines with J gene TRBJ1-2; tentatively, D is TRBD1 (6 bases). CDR3 size: 17 residues. In germline, CDR1 is SEHNR, CDR2 FQNEAQ (reference sequence). Deletions cut 1 base from V and 1 base from J, with 16 bases between. Combining the CDR3 with reference TRBV7-9 and TRBJ1-2 gives the whole variable domain DTGVSQNPRHKITKRGQNVTFRCDPISEHNRLYWYRQTLGQGPEFLTYFQNEAQLEKSRLLSDRFSAERPKGSFSTLEIQRTEQGDSAMYLCASSLVGLEGVNYGYTFGSGTRLTVV.

The chain joins TRBV27 to TRBJ1-6; D unresolved. This CDR3 has 15 amino acids. V lost 7 bases and J 7 bases, leaving 17 bases between the germline ends. Germline V gene data show CDR1 as MNHEY and CDR2 as SMNVEV (reference sequence). The CDR3 DNA reads as TGTGCCAGCATCGTAGGTAGGTTTCTCAATTCACCCCTCCACTTT. This codes for CASIVGRFLNSPLHF.

The chain joins TRBV29-1 to TRBJ1-1; a possible D gene is TRBD1 (6 bases). Trimming took off 7 bases at V and 1 base at J, with 19 bases between the two ends. The length of the CDR3 is 15 residues. CDR1 is SQVTM, CDR2 ANQGSEA, per germline. In DNA form, the CDR3 reads TGCAGCGGCCGAGGCGGGGGGCCCGAGAACACTGAAGCTTTCTTT. Its translation is CSGRGGGPENTEAFF.

The chain joins TRBV4-1 to TRBJ2-5; TRBD1 or TRBD2 may be the D gene (5 bases each). CDR1 and CDR2 (germline): MGHRA, YSYEKL. CDR3 length equals 14 residues. Trimming removed 4 bases from V and 2 bases from J, with 11 bases in between. The CDR3 nucleotides read TGCGCCAGCAGCCTTCCGGGACCACAAGAGACCCAGTACTTC. Translating it yields CASSLPGPQETQYF.

The rearrangement links TRBV6-1 to TRBJ2-7, with TRBD1 matching 8 bases. The V gene's germline CDR1 is MNHNS and CDR2 SASEGT. Trimming at V came to 9 bases and at J to 4 bases, leaving 11 bases not matched to a gene. This CDR3 has 14 residues. CDR3 protein: CASHRDRTLYEQYF. Here the CDR3 DNA reads TGTGCCAGTCACCGGGACAGGACCCTTTACGAGCAGTACTTC.

This chain joins TRBV7-3 and TRBJ2-3; the D gene is possibly TRBD2 (6 bases). CDR1 and CDR2 (germline): SGHTA, FQGTGA. V dropped 4 bases and J dropped 6 bases, with 14 bases sitting between them. There are 14 residues in the CDR3. The CDR3 nucleotides read TGTGCCAGCAGCTCCGGGGGAGGATGGGATACGCAGTATTTT. Its protein is CASSSGGGWDTQYF.

V is TRBV7-3 and J is TRBJ2-3; 8 positions agree with TRBD2. The CDR3 runs to 15 residues. Germline lookup yields CDR1 SGHTA and CDR2 FQGTGA. The V segment lost 4 bases and the J segment 2 bases; nucleotides outside the gene matches: 5. The CDR3 loop reads CASSSRGGSTDTQYF. The CDR3 DNA reads as TGTGCCAGCAGCTCTCGCGGGGGGTCCACAGATACGCAGTATTTT.

The chain couples TRBV5-4 to TRBJ1-1; TRBD1 matches 10 bases. With 6 bases clipped from V and 1 base from J, the junction kept 6 bases outside the gene matches. The germline V gene has CDR1 SGHNT and CDR2 YYREEE (reference sequence). The CDR3 totals 15 residues. The CDR3 bases are TGTGCCAGCATCCCGACAGGGGGCTCGAACACTGAAGCTTTCTTT. Translated, it gives CASIPTGGSNTEAFF.

The V and J genes are TRBV18 and TRBJ1-5; TRBD1 agrees at 9 bases. V was clipped by 4 bases and J by 6 bases; unmatched bases: 16. The germline V gene has CDR1 KGHSH and CDR2 LQKENI. The CDR3 runs 18 residues. The CDR3, as DNA: TGTGCCAGCTCACACACCCTTGGGGACAGGGCTCCTTTTCAGCCCCAGCATTTT. This gives the protein CASSHTLGDRAPFQPQHF.

The J gene is TRBJ1-1, the V gene TRBV29-1, with no clear D. CDR3 length equals 11 residues. CDR1 is SQVTM, CDR2 ANQGSEA, per germline. V was clipped by 6 bases and J by 8 bases, with 13 bases between them. The CDR3 loop reads CSVASGSEAFF. The CDR3 bases are TGCAGCGTGGCCAGCGGTTCGGAAGCTTTCTTT.

The chain couples TRBV11-2 to TRBJ2-7, with D maybe TRBD2 (5 bases). The V and J ends lost 5 bases and 7 bases respectively, with 15 bases between them. CDR1 and CDR2 from the germline V gene are SGHAT and FQNNGV. The CDR3 totals 13 residues. CDR3 amino acids: CASSPGPGIEQYF. The DNA for the CDR3 is TGTGCCAGCAGCCCCGGACCCGGGATTGAGCAGTACTTC.

The rearrangement joins TRBV19 to TRBJ2-3; D remains unclear. This CDR3 comprises 13 residues. Per the germline V gene, CDR1 is LNHDA and CDR2 is SQIVND (reference sequence). V was cut by 3 bases and J by 2 bases, with 6 bases left in between. The CDR3 DNA reads TGTGCCAGTAGTATCGGCCACACAGATACGCAGTATTTT. As protein: CASSIGHTDTQYF.

This clone was observed once. The chain is built from TRBV6-6 and TRBJ1-2; D not certain. V was clipped by 4 bases and J by 3 bases, with 9 bases between them. Germline V gene sequence: CDR1 MNHNY, CDR2 SVGAGI (reference sequence). CDR3 size: 13 residues. The CDR3 here is CASSSDPYYGYTF. The CDR3, as DNA: TGTGCCAGCAGTTCTGATCCTTACTATGGCTACACCTTC.